This T cell receptor (beta chain) appears in the sequencing data of a study of control samples from healthy donors and cancer patients. Between the trimmed V and J ends, which lost 7 bases and 3 bases, there was a span of 7 bases. There are 11 residues in the CDR3. Germline V lookup: CDR1 SQVTM, CDR2 ANQGSEA. Using immunoSEQ multiplex PCR, the repertoire was profiled, and TCRdb retains in-frame clones only, with some absent. This table holds under 150,000 clones, roughly 94% found once. V is TRBV29-1 and J is TRBJ2-1; D is undetermined. The sample was blood. The receptor's source is a man aged 25-45 years in good health. The CDR3 reads CSGAVYNEQFF. CDR3 nucleotides: TGCAGCGGTGCGGTCTACAATGAGCAGTTCTTC.